These 20 T cell receptor beta chains share one sample of origin, sequenced in a study of glioma-infiltrating T cells. Amplification of TCR alpha and beta CDR3 regions from RNA used iRepertoire nested multiplex PCR. MiXCR, run by TCRdb on the multiplex PCR reads, gives a single entry per CDR3 protein. The table includes about 180,000 distinct CDR3 sequences, around 45% detected once. Sequencing used glioma tissue, nonneoplastic brain tissue, or PBMCs (not recorded which). These receptors were taken from a human donor with low-grade glioma or glioblastoma, undergoing nonglioma brain surgery, or in good health (not recorded which).

Regarding this clonotype: It may be a read error: a sequence one base away is much more abundant. This CDR3 is CSASRTSGNTDTQYF. Written as DNA, the CDR3 is TGCAGTGCTAGTCGGACTAGCGGTAACACAGATACGCAGTATTTT. J is TRBJ2-3 and V is TRBV20-1, with TRBD2 matching over 10 bases. V lost 3 bases, J lost 2 bases, and 5 bases stayed unmatched. There are 15 residues in the CDR3. Germline V lookup: CDR1 DFQATT, CDR2 SNEGSKA (reference sequence).

J is TRBJ2-1 and V is TRBV12-3 or TRBV12-4, with D possibly TRBD1 on 6 matching bases. V was clipped by 2 bases and J by 6 bases, with 14 bases between them. The CDR3 sequence is 15 residues long. Here the CDR3 DNA reads TGTGCCAGCAGTTTAAGTACTAGGGGGAGCAATGAGCAGTTCTTC. It translates to CASSLSTRGSNEQFF.

The chain joins TRBV4-1 to TRBJ2-7, with D possibly matching TRBD1 (6 bases). CDR1 is MGHRA and CDR2 is YSYEKL in the germline V gene. The CDR3 loop spans 15 amino acids. Trimming took 0 bases from V and 3 from J, leaving 12 bases between them. CDR3 protein: CASSQESRGNYEQYF. The CDR3 bases are TGCGCCAGCAGCCAAGAGTCCAGGGGTAACTACGAGCAGTACTTC.

This chain links TRBV14 with TRBJ1-2; a possible D gene is TRBD1 (6 bases). CDR1 is SGHDN, CDR2 FVKESK, per germline. The CDR3 is 14 amino acids. V gave up 1 base and J gave up 8 bases, with 14 bases separating them. CDR3 coding DNA: TGTGCCAGCAGCCAAGGTACAGGGTCCTTCGGCTACACCTTC. Protein: CASSQGTGSFGYTF.

With respect to this clonotype: The germline gene is not matched at one end of the junction; a read error may be the cause. The V call is TRBV12-3 or TRBV12-4, the J call TRBJ2-3; D is unresolved. The CDR3 spans 12 residues. CDR3: CASSLGPDTKYF. The DNA of the CDR3 is TGTGCCAGCAGTTTAGGGCCAGATACGAAGTATTTT.

Worth noting for this clonotype: A much more abundant neighbour one base away suggests this may be a read error. Here the CDR3 reads CASSESGETAWYF. The CDR3 nucleotides are TGTGCCAGCAGTGAATCTGGAGAGACAGCATGGTACTTC. J is TRBJ2-7 and V is TRBV6-1, with a possible D match to TRBD1 (5 bases). Germline V gene lookup returns CDR1 MNHNS and CDR2 SASEGT. The CDR3 runs 13 residues. Trimming took 2 bases from V and 12 from J, leaving 17 bases between them.

This rearrangement joins TRBV3-1 to TRBJ2-3; 7 bases match TRBD2. Germline loops: CDR1 LGHDT, CDR2 YNNKEL (reference sequence). With 1 base clipped from V and 3 bases from J, the junction kept 7 bases outside the gene matches. CDR3 length: 16 residues. As DNA, the CDR3 is TGTGCCAGCAGCCAAGGAGGAGCGGGATTAACAGATACGCAGTATTTT. Amino acids: CASSQGGAGLTDTQYF.

At least ten counts were recorded for this clonotype. This rearrangement joins TRBV28 to TRBJ1-2; 7 bases map to TRBD1. Losses at the gene ends were 2 bases for V and 5 bases for J; bases not matched to a gene: 11. This CDR3 region has 16 residues. CDR1 MDHEN and CDR2 SYDVKM come from the germline V gene. The CDR3 protein is CASSLPGTAILYGYTF. The CDR3, as DNA: TGTGCCAGCAGTTTACCTGGGACAGCAATACTATATGGCTACACCTTC.

This clonotype has just one count. Germline and junction disagree at one end, which may indicate a read error. The chain has TRBV7-6 and TRBJ2-1, with D tentatively TRBD1 (6 bases). The CDR3 length is 15 residues. Germline CDR1 reads SGHVS; CDR2 reads FNYEAQ. CDR3 sequence (DNA): TGTGCCAGCAGCTTAGACAGGGAAAGGGGCAATGAGCAGCTCTTC. It translates to CASSLDRERGNEQLF.

This chain uses TRBV5-1 with TRBJ2-7, with D perhaps TRBD1 or TRBD2 (5 bases each). Germline V gene lookup returns CDR1 SGHRS and CDR2 YFSETQ. The CDR3 runs 14 residues. The germline V and J ends were trimmed by 1 base and 5 bases, with 13 bases remaining between them. Here the CDR3 DNA reads TGCGCCAGCAGCTTGATATCAGGGAGCGACGAGCAGTACTTC. Its protein is CASSLISGSDEQYF. Drawing the rest from reference TRBV5-1 and TRBJ2-7, the complete variable domain is KAGVTQTPRYLIKTRGQQVTLSCSPISGHRSVSWYQQTPGQGLQFLFEYFSETQRNKGNFPGRFSGRQFSNSRSEMNVSTLELGDSALYLCASSLISGSDEQYFGPGTRLTVT.

The V call is TRBV6-1, the J call TRBJ2-1; D uncertain. V lost 2 bases to trimming and J lost 10 bases, with 12 bases between them. This CDR3 is 13 amino acids long. Germline CDR1 and CDR2: MNHNS and SASEGT. CDR3 sequence (DNA): TGTGCCAGCAGTGAATCTTGGATCCGGGAGCAGTTCTTC. The encoded protein is CASSESWIREQFF.

V gene TRBV19 combines with J gene TRBJ2-7; 7 bases map to TRBD1. This CDR3 is built from 13 residues. Germline assignment: CDR1 LNHDA and CDR2 SQIVND (reference sequence). V lost 6 bases to trimming and J lost 5 bases; unmatched junction nucleotides: 7. The CDR3 coding sequence is TGTGCCAGTAGCCCGACAGGGTTTGACGAGCAGTACTTC. It is translated as CASSPTGFDEQYF.

This clonotype came up many times. The chain joins TRBV28 to TRBJ1-1, with TRBD1 identical over 8 bases. CDR1 MDHEN and CDR2 SYDVKM come from the germline V gene. The V segment lost 4 bases and the J segment 1 base; nucleotides outside the gene matches: 5. CDR3 length equals 15 residues. The DNA of the CDR3 is TGTGCCAGCAGTTCCTCCGGGACAGGGAACACTGAAGCTTTCTTT. This encodes CASSSSGTGNTEAFF.

The sample holds a few counts of this clonotype. This chain uses TRBV12-3 or TRBV12-4 with TRBJ2-7; TRBD2 agrees at 9 bases. V gave up 6 bases and J gave up 1 base; unmatched junction bases: 4. The CDR3 runs 14 residues. The CDR3 is CASRRTSVSYEQYF. The CDR3 region has the DNA TGTGCCAGCAGGAGGACTAGCGTTTCCTACGAGCAGTACTTC.

The table lists this clonotype with a count of one. The conserved closing phenylalanine or tryptophan is absent in this CDR3, likely reflecting a read error. The rearrangement links TRBV28 to TRBJ2-7; D is perhaps TRBD2 (5 bases). CDR3 length: 16 residues. The V gene lost 3 bases and the J gene lost 1 base, with 16 bases spanning the gap. Germline V gene data show CDR1 as MDHEN and CDR2 as SYDVKM. The CDR3 nucleotides read TGTGCCAGCAGTTTTGCGGTAACGGGGAGATCCTACGAGCAGTACTTA. It codes for CASSFAVTGRSYEQYL.

The sample holds a few counts of this clonotype. The rearrangement links TRBV2 to TRBJ2-1, with 10 bases fitting TRBD2. The V gene end was trimmed by 2 bases and the J gene end by 7 bases; junction bases not matched to a gene: 5. Germline CDR1 reads SNHLY; CDR2 reads FYNNEI. This CDR3 is 15 amino acids long. The CDR3, as DNA: TGTGCCAGCAGTGAACTAGCGGGAGAAGCAAATGAGCAGTTCTTC. Encoded protein: CASSELAGEANEQFF.

This clonotype was detected once. The V gene is TRBV18, the J gene TRBJ2-1, with 11 bases that match TRBD2. Germline trimming cut 3 bases from V and 10 bases from J; bases unmatched to any gene: 11. The V gene's germline CDR1 is KGHSH and CDR2 LQKENI. The CDR3 is 16 amino acids. The CDR3 reads CASSPIAGGPSEEQFF. CDR3 in DNA: TGTGCCAGCTCACCCATAGCGGGAGGGCCGTCGGAGGAGCAGTTCTTC.

Points on this clonotype: It may be a read error: a sequence one base away is much more abundant. The chain combines TRBV20-1 with TRBJ2-7; the D is unclear. The germline V and J ends were trimmed by 0 bases and 4 bases, with 13 bases remaining between them. Germline assignment: CDR1 DFQATT and CDR2 SNEGSKA (reference sequence). The CDR3 runs to 14 residues. As DNA, the CDR3 is TGCAGTGCTAGAGATGTGACCCTAGGATACGAGCAGTACTTC. Its translation is CSARDVTLGYEQYF.

This clonotype has a count of ten or more. This rearrangement joins TRBV15 to TRBJ1-1, with a tentative D call TRBD1 (5 bases). The CDR3 sequence is 14 residues long. Looked up from germline, CDR1 is LNHNV and CDR2 is YYDKDF (reference sequence). V dropped 0 bases and J dropped 8 bases, with 13 bases sitting between them. As DNA, the CDR3 is TGTGCCACCAGCAGAGAGCTTCAGGGAATAGAAGCTTTCTTT. The encoded protein is CATSRELQGIEAFF.

The table lists this clonotype with many counts. This chain links TRBV12-3 or TRBV12-4 with TRBJ1-2, with a tentative D call TRBD1 (6 bases). Trimming shortened V by 5 bases and J by 4 bases, and 17 bases separated the two germline ends. This CDR3 comprises 15 residues. The CDR3 spells CASSLTGFSSYGYTF. The CDR3 DNA reads TGTGCCAGCAGTCTCACAGGGTTTAGTAGCTATGGCTACACCTTC.